The present TCR beta chain was sequenced within a study of cytomegalovirus exposure and HLA in healthy donors. Regarding the study as a whole: Donors were assumed by presence/absence analyses to have roughly uniform sequencing depth. It was likely that a cluster of highly shared sequence variants was a sequencing artifact.

With 6 bases removed from V and 0 bases from J, the gap between germline ends came to 11 bases. The CDR3 runs to 14 residues. CDR1 is MNHNS and CDR2 is SASEGT in the germline V gene. Donors sampled were nominally healthy, though unrecorded immune exposures were likely. In the PCR, 60 Vbeta and 13 Jbeta primers were used. The data were produced by immunoSEQ multiplex PCR, yet TCRdb's version contains in-frame clones alone and is incomplete. The sample carries around 150,000 clones, 70% to 85% recorded once. This clone was seen a handful of times. No antigen is known for it. The chain has TRBV6-1 and TRBJ1-1; D perhaps matches TRBD1 (6 bases). The TCR was taken from a man younger than 45 in good health and CMV-seropositive. What was sequenced was PBMCs. The CDR3 coding sequence is TGTGCCAGCAGCGAACACAGGGTGAACACTGAAGCTTTCTTT. Its protein product is CASSEHRVNTEAFF.